The entry below gives a single TCR beta chain sequence along with its context. Its matching antigen is unknown. The record originates from a study of cytomegalovirus exposure and HLA in healthy donors. Whole-study results and caveats: Many donors carried some public TCRs, although rarity characterized most TCR sequences.

The PCR had 60 Vbeta and 13 Jbeta primers. Repertoires were generated with immunoSEQ multiplex PCR, while TCRdb's copy carries only in-frame clones and drops some. This table has approximately 160,000 clones, around 70% appearing once. The CDR3 runs 13 residues. Germline CDR1 is MNHNY and CDR2 is SVGAGI (reference sequence). With 11 bases removed from V and 4 bases from J, the gap between germline ends came to 17 bases. The specimen was PBMCs. The receptor's source is a man between 18 and 35 years old in good health and CMV-seropositive. This chain links TRBV6-6 with TRBJ1-1; perhaps TRBD1 as D (6 bases). The CDR3 DNA sequence: TGTGCCTCCAGAGCAGGGGTGGGCACTGAAGCTTTCTTT. Translation: CASRAGVGTEAFF.